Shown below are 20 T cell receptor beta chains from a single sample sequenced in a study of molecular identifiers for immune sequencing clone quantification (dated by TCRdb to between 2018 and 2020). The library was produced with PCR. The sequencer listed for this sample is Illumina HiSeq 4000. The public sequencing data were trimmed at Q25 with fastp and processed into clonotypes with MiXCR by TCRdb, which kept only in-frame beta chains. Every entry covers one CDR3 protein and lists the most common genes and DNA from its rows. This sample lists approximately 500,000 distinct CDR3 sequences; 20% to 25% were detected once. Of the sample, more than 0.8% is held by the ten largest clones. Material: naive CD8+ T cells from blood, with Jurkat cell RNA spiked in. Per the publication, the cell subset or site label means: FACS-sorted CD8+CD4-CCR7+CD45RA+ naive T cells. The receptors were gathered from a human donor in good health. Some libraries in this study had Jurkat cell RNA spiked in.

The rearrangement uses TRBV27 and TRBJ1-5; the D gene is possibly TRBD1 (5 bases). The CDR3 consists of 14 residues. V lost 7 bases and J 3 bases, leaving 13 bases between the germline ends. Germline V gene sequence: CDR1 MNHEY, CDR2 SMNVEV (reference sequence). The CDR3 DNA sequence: TGTGCCAGCAATAGATCAGGGCCCAATCAGCCCCAGCATTTT. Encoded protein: CASNRSGPNQPQHF.

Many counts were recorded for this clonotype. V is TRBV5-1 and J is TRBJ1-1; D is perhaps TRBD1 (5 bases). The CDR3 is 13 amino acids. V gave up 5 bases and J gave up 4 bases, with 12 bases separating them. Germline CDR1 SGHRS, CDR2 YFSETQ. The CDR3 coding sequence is TGCGCCAGCAGATGGGACCTGGGCACTGAAGCTTTCTTT. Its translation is CASRWDLGTEAFF.

CDR3 bases: TGTGCCAGCAGCGTAGGAGGGGAAGGTACGCAGTATTTT. It codes for CASSVGGEGTQYF. The V call is TRBV9, the J call TRBJ2-3, with D tentatively TRBD1 or TRBD2 (5 bases each). V was cut by 0 bases and J by 8 bases, with 10 bases left in between. Germline V gene sequence: CDR1 SGDLS, CDR2 YYNGEE. The CDR3 has 13 amino acids.

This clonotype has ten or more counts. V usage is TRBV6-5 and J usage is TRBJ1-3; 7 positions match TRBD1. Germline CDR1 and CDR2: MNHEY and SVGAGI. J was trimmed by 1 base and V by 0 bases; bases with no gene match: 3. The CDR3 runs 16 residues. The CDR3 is CASSYSLTGSGNTIYF. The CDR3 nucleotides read TGTGCCAGCAGTTACTCGCTGACAGGGTCTGGAAACACCATATATTTT.

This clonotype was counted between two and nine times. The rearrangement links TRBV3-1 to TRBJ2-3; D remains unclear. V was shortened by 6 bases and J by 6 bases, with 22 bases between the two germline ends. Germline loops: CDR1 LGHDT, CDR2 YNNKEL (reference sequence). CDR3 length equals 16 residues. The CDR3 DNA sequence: TGTGCCAGCAGTCCAAAAATTATCACCTCCCCTGATACGCAGTATTTT. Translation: CASSPKIITSPDTQYF.

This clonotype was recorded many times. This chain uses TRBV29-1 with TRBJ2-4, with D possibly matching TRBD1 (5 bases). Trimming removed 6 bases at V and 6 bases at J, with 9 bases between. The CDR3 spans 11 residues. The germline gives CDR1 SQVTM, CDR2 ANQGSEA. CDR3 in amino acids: CSVGQANIQYF. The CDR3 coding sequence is TGCAGCGTCGGACAAGCAAACATTCAGTACTTC.

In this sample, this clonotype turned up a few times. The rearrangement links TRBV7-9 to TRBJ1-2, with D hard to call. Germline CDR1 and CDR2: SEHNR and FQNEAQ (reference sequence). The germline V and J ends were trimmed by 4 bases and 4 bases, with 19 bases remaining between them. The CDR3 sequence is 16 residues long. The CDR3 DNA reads TGTGCCAGCAGCTCTCTAGAAGGACCGCTGATCTATGGCTACACCTTC. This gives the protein CASSSLEGPLIYGYTF.

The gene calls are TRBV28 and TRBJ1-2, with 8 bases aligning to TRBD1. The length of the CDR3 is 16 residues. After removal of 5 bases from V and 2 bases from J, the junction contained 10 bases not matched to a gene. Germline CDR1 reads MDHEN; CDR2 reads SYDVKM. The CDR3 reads CASSAQWTGNNYGYTF. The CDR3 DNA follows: TGTGCCAGCAGTGCACAGTGGACAGGGAACAACTATGGCTACACCTTC.

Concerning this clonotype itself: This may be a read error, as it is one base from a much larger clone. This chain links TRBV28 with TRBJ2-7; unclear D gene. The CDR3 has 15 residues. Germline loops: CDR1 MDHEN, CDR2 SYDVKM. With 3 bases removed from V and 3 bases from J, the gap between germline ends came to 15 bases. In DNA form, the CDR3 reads TGTGCCAGCAGTTTCCGGAGACACCTTTACTACGAGCAGTACTTC. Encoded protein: CASSFRRHLYYEQYF.

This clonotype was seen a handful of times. The CDR3 loop is CASSFLQGLQPQHF. The CDR3 region has the DNA TGTGCCAGCAGTTTCCTACAGGGTTTACAGCCCCAGCATTTT. The J gene is TRBJ1-5, the V gene TRBV28; TRBD1 might be the D (6 bases). The length of the CDR3 is 14 residues. Germline assignment: CDR1 MDHEN and CDR2 SYDVKM. Trimming left V 3 bases short and J 7 bases short, with 13 bases between.

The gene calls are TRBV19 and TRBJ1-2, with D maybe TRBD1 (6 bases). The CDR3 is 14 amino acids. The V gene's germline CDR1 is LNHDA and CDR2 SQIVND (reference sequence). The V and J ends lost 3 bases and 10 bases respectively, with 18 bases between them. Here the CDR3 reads CASSIRGQTIAYTF. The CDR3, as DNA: TGTGCCAGTAGTATCCGAGGACAGACCATTGCCTACACCTTC.

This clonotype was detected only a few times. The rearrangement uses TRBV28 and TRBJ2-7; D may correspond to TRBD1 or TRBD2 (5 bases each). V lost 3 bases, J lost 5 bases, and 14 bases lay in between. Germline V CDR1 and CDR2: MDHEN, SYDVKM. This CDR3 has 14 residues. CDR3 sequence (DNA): TGTGCCAGCAGTTTTCGCGCAGGGAGAAACGAGCAGTACTTC. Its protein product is CASSFRAGRNEQYF.

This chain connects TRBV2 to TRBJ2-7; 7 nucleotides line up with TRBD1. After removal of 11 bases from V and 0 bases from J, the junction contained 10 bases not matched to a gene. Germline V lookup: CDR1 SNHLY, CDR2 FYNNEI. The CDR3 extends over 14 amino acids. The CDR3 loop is CAGQAGIPSYEQYF. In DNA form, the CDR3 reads TGTGCCGGACAGGCCGGGATTCCCTCCTACGAGCAGTACTTC.

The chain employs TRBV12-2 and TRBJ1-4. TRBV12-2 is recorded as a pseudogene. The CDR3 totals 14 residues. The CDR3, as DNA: TGTGCAAGTCGCCCGGGGGGGGTTATGCGGAAACTGTTTTTT. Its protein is CASRPGGVMRKLFF.

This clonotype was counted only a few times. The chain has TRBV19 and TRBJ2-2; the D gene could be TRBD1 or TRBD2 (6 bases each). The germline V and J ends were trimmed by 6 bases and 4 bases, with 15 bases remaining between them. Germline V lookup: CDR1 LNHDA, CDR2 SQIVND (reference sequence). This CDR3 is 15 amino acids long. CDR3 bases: TGTGCCAGTAGCACGGGGGCGCGGGCCACCGGGGAGCTGTTTTTT. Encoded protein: CASSTGARATGELFF.

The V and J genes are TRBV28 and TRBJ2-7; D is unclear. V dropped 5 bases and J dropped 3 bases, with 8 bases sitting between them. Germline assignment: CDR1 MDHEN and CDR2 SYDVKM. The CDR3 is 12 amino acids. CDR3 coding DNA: TGTGCCAGCAGTCCTAGGTTCTACGAGCAGTACTTC. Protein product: CASSPRFYEQYF.

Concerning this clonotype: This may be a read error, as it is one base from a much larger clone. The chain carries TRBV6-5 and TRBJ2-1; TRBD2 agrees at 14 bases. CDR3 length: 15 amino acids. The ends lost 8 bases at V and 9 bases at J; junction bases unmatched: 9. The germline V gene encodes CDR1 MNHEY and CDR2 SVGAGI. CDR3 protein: CASGETSGGAGEQFF. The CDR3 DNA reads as TGTGCCAGCGGTGAGACTAGCGGGGGGGCCGGTGAGCAGTTCTTC.

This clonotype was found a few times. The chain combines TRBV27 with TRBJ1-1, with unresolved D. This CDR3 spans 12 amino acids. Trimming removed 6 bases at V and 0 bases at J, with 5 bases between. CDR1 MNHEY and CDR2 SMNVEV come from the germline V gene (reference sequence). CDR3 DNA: TGTGCCAGCAGAAACATGAACACTGAAGCTTTCTTT. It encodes CASRNMNTEAFF.

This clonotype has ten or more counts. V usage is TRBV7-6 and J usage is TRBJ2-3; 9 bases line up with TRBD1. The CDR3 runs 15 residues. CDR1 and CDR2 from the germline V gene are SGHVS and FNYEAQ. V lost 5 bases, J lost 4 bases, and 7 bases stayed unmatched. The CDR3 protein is CASSARDRVSDTQYF. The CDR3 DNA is TGTGCCAGCAGCGCCCGGGACAGGGTCTCAGATACGCAGTATTTT.

In DNA form, the CDR3 reads TGTGCCAGTAGTATCGAGGGGAGCTCCTACGAGCAGTACTTC. This sequence encodes CASSIEGSSYEQYF. V and J are TRBV19 and TRBJ2-7; D could derive from TRBD1 or TRBD2 (5 bases each). CDR1 is LNHDA, CDR2 SQIVND, per germline (reference sequence). V lost 3 bases and J lost 0, with 9 bases in between. The CDR3 spans 14 residues.